This T cell receptor beta chain comes out of a study of shared clonotypes between healthy human individuals. Details on this clone: Its antigen is unidentified.

General study points: Relative to their counterparts shared across all four donors, non-shared clonotypes exhibited diminished generation probabilities.

The CDR3 runs to 15 residues. Looked up from germline, CDR1 is LNHDA and CDR2 is SQIVND (reference sequence). V was pared by 5 bases and J by 4 bases, with 9 bases of the junction left unmatched. The study ran the assay at deep level. TCRdb's table, derived via immunoSEQ multiplex PCR, lists solely in-frame clones and lacks some. The sample carries 780,000 or so clones, 72% recorded once. The rearrangement links TRBV19 to TRBJ2-7, with 9 bases aligning to TRBD1. The receptor was isolated from a woman in her twenties or thirties in good health. Source material: memory CD4+ T cells sorted from blood. Subset: CD45RA-negative fraction. The CDR3 nucleotides read TGTGCCAGTAGTGATCCGGGACAGGGATCTTACGAGCAGTACTTC. Translated: CASSDPGQGSYEQYF.